The 20 T cell receptor beta chains below all came from one sample that was sequenced in a study of cytomegalovirus exposure and HLA in healthy donors. The PCR contained 60 Vbeta and 13 Jbeta primers. The table came from immunoSEQ multiplex PCR; TCRdb's copy has only in-frame clones and leaves some out. The sample has more than 100,000 clones, 50% to 75% seen once. The sample comprised PBMCs. These receptors originate from a middle-aged woman in good health and CMV-seronegative.

The genes are TRBV5-6 and TRBJ1-2; no reliable D call. The CDR3 is 14 residues long. The ends were cut back, 0 bases at V and 2 bases at J, with 8 bases in the middle. CDR1 is SGHDT and CDR2 is YYEEEE in the germline V gene. Here the CDR3 DNA reads TGTGCCAGCAGCTTGGCCCAGGCGAACTATGGCTACACCTTC. This codes for CASSLAQANYGYTF.

The chain joins TRBV18 to TRBJ2-3, with D perhaps matching TRBD1 (5 bases). Per germline, CDR1 KGHSH and CDR2 LQKENI. The V and J ends lost 3 bases and 3 bases respectively, with 22 bases between them. The CDR3 length is 18 residues. CDR3 loop: CASSPNRPRALETDTQYF. The CDR3 DNA follows: TGTGCCAGCTCACCTAATCGTCCCAGGGCCTTGGAGACAGATACGCAGTATTTT.

This clone was detected only a few times. This chain links TRBV30 with TRBJ2-1; weak D call: TRBD2 (5 bases). The CDR3 extends over 15 amino acids. The germline V and J ends were trimmed by 3 bases and 8 bases, with 20 bases remaining between them. From germline, CDR1 is GTSNPN and CDR2 SVGIG (reference sequence). The CDR3 here is CAWSRGSLRHDEQFF. The CDR3 nucleotides read TGTGCCTGGAGCCGGGGTAGCCTGCGGCATGATGAGCAGTTCTTC.

In its sample, this clone was seen once. V and J are TRBV4-2 and TRBJ2-5, with TRBD1 matching over 8 bases. V lost 8 bases and J lost 3; bases outside the gene matches: 23. Germline values: CDR1 LGHNA, CDR2 YNFKEQ. The CDR3 covers 19 residues. The CDR3 reads CASRQWGQEVLRMKETQYF. CDR3 coding DNA: TGTGCCAGCCGTCAGTGGGGACAGGAGGTTCTTAGAATGAAAGAGACCCAGTACTTC.

This clone was recorded once. The chain links TRBV9 to TRBJ2-5; 8 bases line up with TRBD2. Unmatched junction bases numbered 5, after V lost 0 bases and J lost 4 bases. The CDR3 has 15 amino acids. The V gene's germline CDR1 is SGDLS and CDR2 YYNGEE. CDR3 region: CASSVAGGHGETQYF. CDR3 nucleotide sequence: TGTGCCAGCAGCGTAGCGGGGGGGCACGGAGAGACCCAGTACTTC.

This clone has just a few counts. V is TRBV6-1 and J is TRBJ1-5, with D possibly matching TRBD1 (6 bases). The CDR3 length is 14 residues. V was cut by 2 bases and J by 11 bases, with 16 bases left in between. Germline CDR1 is MNHNS and CDR2 is SASEGT. The CDR3 sequence: CASSENHFQGTQHF. CDR3 DNA sequence: TGTGCCAGCAGTGAAAACCACTTCCAGGGGACCCAGCATTTT.

V and J are TRBV10-3 and TRBJ2-6; 9 bases map to TRBD1. In germline, CDR1 is ENHRY, CDR2 SYGVKD. This CDR3 contains 16 residues. V lost 6 bases, J lost 2 bases, and 5 bases stayed unmatched. In nucleotides, the CDR3 is TGTGCCATCAGCGGAAACAGGGGGCCTGGGGCCAACGTCCTGACTTTC. It codes for CAISGNRGPGANVLTF.

The sample holds a few counts of this clone. The J gene is TRBJ2-1, the V gene TRBV30; 14 nucleotides agree with TRBD2. The germline gives CDR1 GTSNPN, CDR2 SVGIG (reference sequence). This CDR3 spans 17 amino acids. V shed 1 base and J 8 bases; nucleotides not matched to a gene: 10. CDR3 in amino acids: CAWSASIGTSGGDEQFF. CDR3 in DNA: TGTGCCTGGAGTGCCTCCATCGGGACTAGCGGGGGTGATGAGCAGTTCTTC.

CDR3 loop: CASSIQYQETQYF. Here the CDR3 DNA reads TGTGCCAGTAGTATACAATACCAAGAGACCCAGTACTTC. The rearrangement links TRBV19 to TRBJ2-5; D ambiguous. Germline V gene sequence: CDR1 LNHDA, CDR2 SQIVND (reference sequence). Trimming left V 2 bases short and J 0 bases short, with 4 bases between. This CDR3 spans 13 amino acids.

This clone was recorded only once. The chain joins TRBV7-9 to TRBJ2-7; 8 bases agree with TRBD2. Germline V gives CDR1 SEHNR, CDR2 FQNEAQ (reference sequence). The length of the CDR3 is 16 residues. V dropped 3 bases and J dropped 5; count of bases not matched to a gene: 12. CDR3 coding DNA: TGTGCCAGCAGCTTCTTTGGTGGGACTAGAGTGGACGAGCAGTACTTC. It is translated as CASSFFGGTRVDEQYF. The variable domain in full, completed from reference TRBV7-9 and TRBJ2-7, reads DTGVSQNPRHKITKRGQNVTFRCDPISEHNRLYWYRQTLGQGPEFLTYFQNEAQLEKSRLLSDRFSAERPKGSFSTLEIQRTEQGDSAMYLCASSFFGGTRVDEQYFGPGTRLTVT.

This clone was detected a few times. V gene TRBV5-1 combines with J gene TRBJ1-1; TRBD1 matches 8 bases. J lost 7 bases, V lost 2 bases, and 7 bases had no gene match. Germline loops: CDR1 SGHRS, CDR2 YFSETQ. This CDR3 has 14 residues. The CDR3 here is CASSFYSGQGEAFF. Written as DNA, the CDR3 is TGCGCCAGCAGCTTCTACTCTGGACAGGGTGAAGCTTTCTTT.

There are a few counts of this clone. The chain is built from TRBV6-5 and TRBJ1-1; D may be TRBD1 (5 bases). The CDR3 extends over 13 amino acids. Germline CDR1 and CDR2: MNHEY and SVGAGI. Deletions cut 5 bases from V and 5 bases from J, with 12 bases between. The CDR3 DNA is TGTGCCAGCAGTCGGGGGGGGAGAACTGAAGCTTTCTTT. As protein: CASSRGGRTEAFF.

This clone was counted only a few times. The chain employs TRBV28 and TRBJ1-3, with D unclear. This CDR3 spans 13 amino acids. V was clipped by 7 bases and J by 0 bases, with 7 bases between them. CDR1 and CDR2 (germline): MDHEN, SYDVKM. The CDR3 region has the DNA TGTGCCAGCACCGGAGGCTCTGGAAACACCATATATTTT. Translating gives CASTGGSGNTIYF.

The rearrangement joins TRBV9 to TRBJ2-3, with TRBD2 matching over 14 bases. The CDR3 contains 16 residues. Looked up from germline, CDR1 is SGDLS and CDR2 is YYNGEE. Trimming took 3 bases from V and 4 from J; bases not matched to a gene: 4. CDR3 in DNA: TGTGCCAGCAGCGGGCGACTAGCGGGGGGGTCAGATACGCAGTATTTT. Its protein is CASSGRLAGGSDTQYF.

CDR3 sequence reads: CASSPTGIGKNIQYF. CDR3 DNA sequence: TGTGCCAGCAGCCCGACAGGGATTGGCAAAAACATTCAGTACTTC. V gene TRBV27 combines with J gene TRBJ2-4; 7 bases match TRBD1. Per the germline V gene, CDR1 is MNHEY and CDR2 is SMNVEV (reference sequence). V lost 6 bases, J lost 3 bases, and 8 bases stayed unmatched. This CDR3 spans 15 amino acids.

This clone has more than one count but fewer than ten. The chain carries TRBV28 and TRBJ1-6, with 8 bases aligning to TRBD1. This CDR3 has 15 amino acids. Germline trimming cut 3 bases from V and 6 bases from J; bases unmatched to any gene: 4. Germline CDR1 MDHEN, CDR2 SYDVKM. CDR3 in amino acids: CASSLADRANSPLHF. CDR3 sequence (DNA): TGTGCCAGCAGTTTGGCGGACAGGGCTAATTCACCCCTCCACTTT.

In its sample, this clone was seen a few times. V is TRBV7-7 and J is TRBJ1-2; D is unclear. The CDR3 covers 13 residues. V was cut by 10 bases and J by 7 bases, with 19 bases left in between. The V gene's germline CDR1 is SSHAT and CDR2 FNYEAQ (reference sequence). CDR3 coding DNA: TGTGCCACCAGGACTCCTACATTAGGTGGCTACACCTTC. Protein sequence: CATRTPTLGGYTF.

The V call is TRBV6-5, the J call TRBJ2-2, with D maybe TRBD1 (5 bases). Germline CDR1 and CDR2: MNHEY and SVGAGI. The CDR3 extends over 14 amino acids. V was cut by 0 bases and J by 7 bases, with 9 bases left in between. In nucleotides, the CDR3 is TGTGCCAGCAGTTACTCCAGCAGGGACGGGGAGCTGTTTTTT. Translated: CASSYSSRDGELFF.

The chain links TRBV19 to TRBJ1-2; 8 bases are shared with TRBD1. CDR1 and CDR2 (germline): LNHDA, SQIVND (reference sequence). V trimming: 2 bases; J trimming: 8 bases; junction bases outside the gene matches: 4. This CDR3 contains 13 residues. As DNA, the CDR3 is TGTGCCAGTAGTATAAGGACAGGGAGGGGCTACACCTTC. As protein: CASSIRTGRGYTF.

The chain combines TRBV7-9 with TRBJ1-1, with D possibly TRBD1 on 6 matching bases. Looked up from germline, CDR1 is SEHNR and CDR2 is FQNEAQ (reference sequence). V lost 5 bases, J lost 1 base, and 20 bases lay in between. The CDR3 is 17 residues long. The CDR3 DNA follows: TGTGCCAGCAGCACCCGGTGGGGGCAGGCTGAGAACACTGAAGCTTTCTTT. It specifies CASSTRWGQAENTEAFF.